Listed here are 8 T cell receptor beta chains from one sample, sequenced in a study of PD-L1 blockade in urothelial cancer. Profiled with immunoSEQ multiplex PCR; TCRdb holds only in-frame clones, not every one. The table shows 40,000 to 60,000 clones, with around 80% occurring only once. Documented time point: peripheral blood 6 weeks after treatment start. The sequencing used PBMCs, collected around atezolizumab (anti-PD-L1) treatment. The source is a man between 65 and 85 years old with urothelial cancer.

CDR3 residues: CASSTDFLSYEQYF. CDR3 nucleotides: TGTGCCAGCAGTACGGACTTCTTAAGCTACGAGCAGTACTTC. The J gene is TRBJ2-7, the V gene TRBV28; TRBD2 is a possible D gene (5 bases). V was clipped by 5 bases and J by 3 bases, with 14 bases between them. CDR3 length equals 14 residues. The germline V gene encodes CDR1 MDHEN and CDR2 SYDVKM.

This clone was seen only a few times. The chain joins TRBV6-5 to TRBJ1-1; D perhaps matches TRBD1 (6 bases). Germline CDR1 reads MNHEY; CDR2 reads SVGAGI. V was clipped by 6 bases and J by 0 bases, with 11 bases between them. The CDR3 has 14 residues. The CDR3 spells CASRKWTVNTEAFF. In DNA, the CDR3 is TGTGCCAGCAGGAAATGGACAGTGAACACTGAAGCTTTCTTT.

The J gene is TRBJ2-3, the V gene TRBV28, with D maybe TRBD2 (6 bases). V was trimmed by 4 bases and J by 1 base, leaving 12 bases between them. This CDR3 is 15 amino acids long. Germline V gene lookup returns CDR1 MDHEN and CDR2 SYDVKM. The CDR3 nucleotides are TGTGCCAGCAGTTCCCCCGCTAGCGGCACAGATACGCAGTATTTT. Its protein product is CASSSPASGTDTQYF. The full variable domain, its missing parts supplied by reference TRBV28 and TRBJ2-3, is DVKVTQSSRYLVKRTGEKVFLECVQDMDHENMFWYRQDPGLGLRLIYFSYDVKMKEKGDIPEGYSVSREKKERFSLILESASTNQTSMYLCASSSPASGTDTQYFGPGTRLTVL.

This rearrangement joins TRBV10-1 to TRBJ1-2; 9 nucleotides match TRBD1. Per the germline V gene, CDR1 is WNHNN and CDR2 is SYGVQD (reference sequence). The ends lost 0 bases at V and 9 bases at J; junction bases unmatched: 5. The CDR3 is 14 residues long. The CDR3 here is CASSESLDRGRYTF. DNA of the CDR3: TGCGCCAGCAGTGAGTCGCTGGACAGGGGTCGCTACACCTTC.

This clone was counted once. The rearrangement links TRBV5-1 to TRBJ1-3; D is unresolved. The CDR3 consists of 15 residues. V dropped 1 base and J dropped 0 bases, with 8 bases sitting between them. Germline V gene sequence: CDR1 SGHRS, CDR2 YFSETQ. CDR3 sequence (DNA): TGCGCCAGCAGCTTGCAACAGACCTCTGGAAACACCATATATTTT. It encodes CASSLQQTSGNTIYF.

V is TRBV5-1 and J is TRBJ2-7; possible D gene TRBD2, 6 bases. The length of the CDR3 is 16 residues. V dropped 1 base and J dropped 6 bases, with 20 bases sitting between them. Germline values: CDR1 SGHRS, CDR2 YFSETQ. The CDR3 region is CASSLHSGLRTSEQYF. The CDR3 DNA follows: TGCGCCAGCAGCTTGCACTCGGGACTCCGAACTTCCGAGCAGTACTTC. Full variable domain (missing parts from reference TRBV5-1 and TRBJ2-7): KAGVTQTPRYLIKTRGQQVTLSCSPISGHRSVSWYQQTPGQGLQFLFEYFSETQRNKGNFPGRFSGRQFSNSRSEMNVSTLELGDSALYLCASSLHSGLRTSEQYFGPGTRLTVT.

The chain has TRBV5-1 and TRBJ2-2; tentative D call: TRBD2 (6 bases). V lost 4 bases, J lost 1 base, and 11 bases lay in between. This CDR3 is 15 amino acids long. Germline-derived CDR1 and CDR2 are SGHRS and YFSETQ. CDR3 loop: CASSRTSLNTGELFF. The CDR3 nucleotides read TGCGCCAGCAGCCGAACTAGCTTGAACACCGGGGAGCTGTTTTTT.

The V gene is TRBV7-2, the J gene TRBJ2-5; 7 bases line up with TRBD2. Germline V gives CDR1 SGHTA, CDR2 FQGNSA. The CDR3 consists of 16 residues. V shed 4 bases, J shed 4 bases, and the junction held 12 bases outside the gene matches. As DNA, the CDR3 is TGTGCCAGCAGCTACAGCGGGGCCGACCCCAGAGAGACCCAGTACTTC. The encoded protein is CASSYSGADPRETQYF.